Listed here are 9 T cell receptor beta chains from one sample, sequenced in a study of cytomegalovirus exposure and HLA in healthy donors. Clones were read by immunoSEQ multiplex PCR, and TCRdb kept only the in-frame ones, dropping some. This sample has about 150,000 clones, with about 88% found just once. The sequencing sample was made of PBMCs. Receptors were obtained from a man younger than 30 in good health and CMV-seronegative.

This clone was seen only once. The V gene is TRBV29-1, the J gene TRBJ2-7; tentative D call: TRBD1 (6 bases). V was pared by 4 bases and J by 3 bases, with 16 bases between. The CDR3 spans 14 residues. Germline CDR1 reads SQVTM; CDR2 reads ANQGSEA. CDR3 amino acids: CSVVLVQGHYEQYF. In nucleotides, the CDR3 is TGCAGCGTTGTTTTAGTCCAGGGGCACTACGAGCAGTACTTC.

J is TRBJ2-5 and V is TRBV5-1; maybe TRBD1 (6 bases). The germline gives CDR1 SGHRS, CDR2 YFSETQ. The CDR3 consists of 13 residues. The V end lost 3 bases, the J end lost 6 bases, and 12 bases lay between the germline ends. The CDR3 DNA reads TGCGCCAGCAGCTCCGGGACACAAAAGACCCAGTACTTC. Amino acid sequence: CASSSGTQKTQYF.

V and J are TRBV4-2 and TRBJ1-2; 7 nucleotides line up with TRBD1. Germline V gives CDR1 LGHNA, CDR2 YNFKEQ. J gave up 5 bases and V 1 base, and 7 bases lay outside the gene matches. The CDR3 sequence is 15 residues long. The CDR3, as DNA: TGTGCCAGCAGCCAAGGTGCCGGACAGGCTTATGGCTACACCTTC. This sequence encodes CASSQGAGQAYGYTF.

Turning to this clone: At the DNA level, this CDR3 is encoded by other sequences in the same sample as well. The chain uses TRBV27 and TRBJ2-1, with D possibly being TRBD1 (6 bases). Germline-derived CDR1 and CDR2 are MNHEY and SMNVEV (reference sequence). The ends were cut back, 7 bases at V and 6 bases at J, with 10 bases in the middle. The CDR3 is 12 amino acids. The CDR3 loop is CASTQGGNEQFF. The DNA for the CDR3 is TGTGCCAGCACCCAAGGGGGCAATGAGCAGTTCTTC.

The chain has TRBV7-8 and TRBJ2-7, with D perhaps matching TRBD1 (5 bases). V lost 2 bases and J lost 7, with 18 bases in between. Per the germline V gene, CDR1 is SGHVS and CDR2 is FQNEAQ. This CDR3 has 15 residues. The CDR3, as DNA: TGTGCCAGCAGCTTATACCAGGGCCCCTCTTGGGAGCAGTACTTC. As protein: CASSLYQGPSWEQYF.

The chain is built from TRBV5-1 and TRBJ2-5, with 9 bases aligning to TRBD1. Trimming at V came to 4 bases and at J to 4 bases, leaving 17 bases not matched to a gene. Germline-derived CDR1 and CDR2 are SGHRS and YFSETQ. CDR3 length equals 18 residues. CDR3 sequence: CASSLSPRTGVSGETQYF. CDR3 coding DNA: TGCGCCAGCAGCCTTTCTCCACGGACAGGGGTATCGGGAGAGACCCAGTACTTC.

The CDR3 DNA reads TGTGCCAGCGGGGTAGGTAGCGGGGGGTACGAGCAGTACGTC. This encodes CASGVGSGGYEQYV. This chain joins TRBV27 and TRBJ2-7; 10 positions agree with TRBD2. Trimming cost V 8 bases and J 4 bases; bases outside gene matches: 8. Germline CDR1 and CDR2: MNHEY and SMNVEV (reference sequence). This CDR3 region has 14 residues.

The genes are TRBV28 and TRBJ2-7; D is unclear. The CDR3 length is 13 residues. Germline V CDR1 and CDR2: MDHEN, SYDVKM. V was shortened by 3 bases and J by 2 bases, with 8 bases between the two germline ends. The CDR3 nucleotides read TGTGCCAGCAGTTTGACATACGCCTACGAGCAGTACTTC. Amino acid sequence: CASSLTYAYEQYF.

The chain is built from TRBV7-2 and TRBJ1-5; the match to TRBD1 covers 9 bases. Germline CDR1 and CDR2: SGHTA and FQGNSA. CDR3 size: 16 residues. J lost 5 bases, V lost 5 bases, and 10 bases had no gene match. In DNA, the CDR3 is TGTGCCAGCAGCCCGAGGACAGGGGAGTTTGATCAGCCCCAGCATTTT. This codes for CASSPRTGEFDQPQHF.